A selection of T cell receptor beta chains follows, all from one sample in a study of Ad26.COV2.S vaccination and SARS-CoV-2 variants. Clones were read by immunoSEQ multiplex PCR, and TCRdb kept only the in-frame ones, dropping some. The sample holds 300,000 to 400,000 clones, 92% seen once. The sequencing here drew on peripheral blood, taken after recovery from COVID-19. The receptors were sampled from a human donor who had recovered from COVID-19. Each CDR3 is given with its conserved first and last residue. The D gene is left open where the match is weak. The size of a clone is reported for some rows only, either as once, few or many, or as a class for expanded clones.

NA	TRBV10-3	TRBJ2-4	NA	CAISESRKNIQYF	TGTGCCATCAGTGAGAGCAGAAAAAACATTCAGTACTTC
once	TRBV6-5	TRBJ2-2	TRBD2	CASSFSGGVTGELFF	TGTGCCAGCAGTTTTAGCGGGGGGGTCACCGGGGAGCTGTTTTTT
NA	TRBV7-6	TRBJ2-2	NA	CASSLRPGGYGTGELFF	TGTGCCAGCAGCTTACGACCAGGGGGGTATGGGACCGGGGAGCTGTTTTTT
NA	TRBV12-3/TRBV12-4	TRBJ2-3	NA	CASSPTTTDTQYF	TGTGCCAGCAGTCCGACTACAACAGATACGCAGTATTTT
NA	TRBV6-5	TRBJ2-7	NA	CASARDRILTYEQYF	TGTGCCAGCGCCCGGGACCGAATCCTAACCTACGAGCAGTACTTC
NA	TRBV10-2	TRBJ2-5	TRBD2	CASSETSGGKTQYF	TGCGCCAGCAGTGAGACTAGCGGGGGGAAGACCCAGTACTTC
NA	TRBV6-2/TRBV6-3	TRBJ2-5	TRBD2	CASSYGLGGYQETQYF	TGTGCCAGCAGTTACGGATTGGGGGGGTACCAAGAGACCCAGTACTTC
NA	TRBV5-4	TRBJ2-3	NA	CASSIQGGDTQYF	TGTGCCAGCAGCATCCAGGGGGGGGATACGCAGTATTTT
NA	TRBV7-2	TRBJ1-2	TRBD1	CASSPAGQFYGYTF	TGTGCCAGCAGCCCCGCGGGACAGTTCTATGGCTACACCTTC
NA	TRBV2	TRBJ2-7	TRBD1	CASQLGRGRSYEQYF	TGTGCCAGTCAACTAGGCAGGGGGCGTTCCTACGAGCAGTACTTC
NA	TRBV6-5	TRBJ1-1	NA	CASSRSGGGTEAFF	TGTGCCAGCAGTCGTTCCGGGGGGGGGACTGAAGCTTTCTTT
NA	TRBV29-1	TRBJ2-7	NA	CSMSDLSYEQYF	TGCAGCATGAGTGATCTTTCCTACGAGCAGTACTTC
NA	TRBV5-1	TRBJ1-5	TRBD1	CASSLATGEGPQHF	TGCGCCAGCAGCTTGGCTACAGGGGAAGGGCCCCAGCATTTT
NA	TRBV4-3	TRBJ2-1	NA	CASSQSGQIYNEQFF	TGCGCCAGCAGCCAAAGCGGGCAAATATACAATGAGCAGTTCTTC
once	TRBV10-3	TRBJ2-3	TRBD2	CAISESISLAGDTDTQYF	TGTGCCATCAGTGAGTCGATATCCCTAGCGGGGGACACAGATACGCAGTATTTT
NA	TRBV6-2/TRBV6-3	TRBJ1-5	NA	CASSTGAAGDQPQHF	TGTGCCAGCAGTACGGGGGCGGCGGGAGATCAGCCCCAGCATTTT
NA	TRBV6-6	TRBJ2-7	NA	CASSQIGGQYEQYF	TGTGCCAGCAGCCAAATCGGGGGGCAATACGAGCAGTACTTC
NA	TRBV11-2	TRBJ2-3	NA	CASSLLGGLSTDTQYF	TGTGCCAGCAGCCTACTAGGGGGGCTCAGCACAGATACGCAGTATTTT
NA	TRBV5-1	TRBJ1-1	NA	CASSAGLIPLDTEAFF	TGCGCCAGCAGCGCGGGCCTTATACCCTTGGACACTGAAGCTTTCTTT
NA	TRBV10-3	TRBJ2-5	TRBD1	CAISRTGRETQYF	TGTGCCATCAGTAGGACAGGACGAGAGACCCAGTACTTC
NA	TRBV10-1	TRBJ2-1	NA	CASNPGGVRGNEQFF	TGCGCCAGCAACCCCGGAGGGGTCCGGGGCAATGAGCAGTTCTTC
NA	TRBV11-2	TRBJ2-5	TRBD2	CASSSGGGERVKTQYF	TGTGCCAGCAGCTCAGGCGGGGGGGAAAGGGTAAAGACCCAGTACTTC
NA	TRBV9	TRBJ2-6	NA	CASSSRKGHGANVLTF	TGTGCCAGCAGCTCGAGGAAGGGGCACGGGGCCAACGTCCTGACTTTC
once	TRBV11-1	TRBJ1-6	NA	CASSLGGDSPLHF	TGTGCCAGCAGCTTAGGTGGGGATTCACCCCTCCACTTT
NA	TRBV19	TRBJ1-1	NA	CATTDGGENTEAFF	TGTGCCACCACGGACGGGGGAGAGAACACTGAAGCTTTCTTT
NA	TRBV6-6	TRBJ1-1	NA	CASSTLPWTEAFF	TGTGCCAGCAGCACACTCCCCTGGACTGAAGCTTTCTTT
NA	TRBV5-1	TRBJ2-2	TRBD2	CASVELAANTGELFF	TGCGCCAGCGTCGAACTAGCGGCGAACACCGGGGAGCTGTTTTTT
NA	TRBV9	TRBJ2-5	TRBD2	CASSVDPAGGETQYF	TGTGCCAGCAGCGTAGACCCAGCGGGAGGGGAGACCCAGTACTTC
NA	TRBV18	TRBJ1-1	NA	CASSPGLTGTEAFF	TGTGCCAGCTCACCAGGGTTGACGGGCACTGAAGCTTTCTTT
NA	TRBV6-5	TRBJ1-1	NA	CASTRGSDTEAFF	TGTGCCAGCACAAGGGGATCGGACACTGAAGCTTTCTTT
NA	TRBV6-2/TRBV6-3	TRBJ1-1	TRBD1	CASSPATLQGSTEAFF	TGTGCCAGCAGTCCCGCGACACTACAGGGGTCTACTGAAGCTTTCTTT
NA	TRBV19	TRBJ2-1	TRBD2	CASSIAGGGYNEQFF	TGTGCCAGTAGTATAGCGGGGGGGGGCTACAATGAGCAGTTCTTC
NA	TRBV5-1	TRBJ1-1	NA	CASSLGPGANTEAFF	TGCGCCAGCAGCTTGGGGCCAGGCGCAAACACTGAAGCTTTCTTT
once	TRBV7-2	TRBJ2-3	TRBD2	CASSSSPGLAMYTQYF	TGTGCCAGCAGCTCCTCCCCGGGACTAGCGATGTATACGCAGTATTTT
once	TRBV21-1	TRBJ1-2	NA	CASSKLRTRRYGYTF	TGTGCCAGCAGCAAACTTCGGACAAGACGCTATGGCTACACCTTC
NA	TRBV7-2	TRBJ1-2	NA	CASSLVGVLYGYTF	TGTGCCAGCAGCTTAGTTGGGGTTCTCTATGGCTACACCTTC
NA	TRBV6-5	TRBJ2-7	TRBD2	CASSYSAGGPAEQYF	TGTGCCAGCAGTTACTCTGCGGGGGGCCCTGCCGAGCAGTACTTC
NA	TRBV21-1	TRBJ1-1	NA	CASSKDGSGMNTEAFF	TGTGCCAGCAGCAAAGATGGCAGCGGAATGAACACTGAAGCTTTCTTT
NA	TRBV5-4	TRBJ1-2	NA	CASSWAQGAGYTF	TGTGCCAGCAGCTGGGCCCAGGGCGCTGGCTACACCTTC
NA	TRBV7-8	TRBJ2-2	TRBD1	CASTWGTVNTGELFF	TGTGCCAGCACCTGGGGGACAGTGAACACCGGGGAGCTGTTTTTT
NA	TRBV19	TRBJ1-5	NA	CASRSYGAGLGNQPQHF	TGTGCCAGTAGATCATACGGGGCTGGGTTGGGAAATCAGCCCCAGCATTTT
NA	TRBV7-2	TRBJ1-1	NA	CASSFENTEAFF	TGTGCCAGCAGCTTTGAAAACACTGAAGCTTTCTTT
once	TRBV19	TRBJ2-3	NA	CASSIDGGLTDTQYF	TGTGCCAGTAGTATAGATGGCGGGCTCACAGATACGCAGTATTTT
NA	TRBV6-5	TRBJ1-6	NA	CASSLQGSASPLHF	TGTGCCAGCAGTTTACAGGGATCAGCTTCACCCCTCCACTTT
NA	TRBV7-8	TRBJ1-5	NA	CASSRRRAGVRNQPQHF	TGTGCCAGCAGCAGGAGAAGGGCGGGGGTAAGAAATCAGCCCCAGCATTTT
NA	TRBV7-2	TRBJ1-2	NA	CASSLEMEANYGYTF	TGTGCCAGCAGCTTAGAAATGGAGGCTAACTATGGCTACACCTTC
NA	TRBV5-1	TRBJ2-1	TRBD1	CASSHGTVDNEQFF	TGCGCCAGCAGCCACGGGACAGTTGACAATGAGCAGTTCTTC
NA	TRBV7-8	TRBJ2-7	TRBD1	CAIGTVYEQYF	TGTGCCATTGGGACAGTCTACGAGCAGTACTTC
NA	TRBV3-1/TRBV3-2	TRBJ1-4	NA	CASSQGVRRAFF	TGTGCCAGCAGCCAAGGGGTTCGACGGGCGTTTTTT
NA	TRBV15	TRBJ1-4	NA	CATSRVMGGTNEKLFF	TGTGCCACCAGCAGAGTAATGGGGGGGACTAATGAAAAACTGTTTTTT
NA	TRBV5-1	TRBJ2-5	NA	CASRAPGLGGETQYF	TGCGCCAGCAGGGCACCGGGACTGGGGGGAGAGACCCAGTACTTC
NA	TRBV29-1	TRBJ1-2	NA	CSVSSGGYTF	TGCAGCGTTTCCTCTGGGGGCTACACCTTC
NA	TRBV11-3	TRBJ2-1	TRBD1	CASSPWEGQGSGEQFF	TGTGCCAGCAGCCCCTGGGAGGGACAGGGAAGCGGTGAGCAGTTCTTC
NA	TRBV18	TRBJ1-5	NA	CASSPGQGHQPQHF	TGTGCCAGCTCACCAGGTCAGGGCCATCAGCCCCAGCATTTT
NA	TRBV27	TRBJ1-2	TRBD1	CASRGSGTDYHPYGYTF	TGTGCCAGCAGGGGGTCGGGGACAGACTATCACCCCTATGGCTACACCTTC
NA	TRBV4-1	TRBJ1-6	NA	CASSQEALRDSPLHF	TGCGCCAGCAGCCAAGAGGCACTGCGGGATTCACCCCTCCACTTT